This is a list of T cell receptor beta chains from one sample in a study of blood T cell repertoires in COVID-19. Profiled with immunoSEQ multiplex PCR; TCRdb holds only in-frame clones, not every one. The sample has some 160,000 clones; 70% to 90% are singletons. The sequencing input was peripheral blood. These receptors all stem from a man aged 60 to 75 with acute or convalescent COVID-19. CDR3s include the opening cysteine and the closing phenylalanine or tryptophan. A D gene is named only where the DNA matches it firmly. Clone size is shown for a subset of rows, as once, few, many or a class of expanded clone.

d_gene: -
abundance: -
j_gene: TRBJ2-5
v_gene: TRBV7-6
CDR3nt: TGTGCCAGCAGCAACCCCGGGACTGAAAAAGAGACCCAGTACTTC
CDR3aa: CASSNPGTEKETQYF

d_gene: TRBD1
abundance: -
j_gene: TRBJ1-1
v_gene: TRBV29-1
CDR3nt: TGCAGCTATGGGACAGGGGGGAGAAACACTGAAGCTTTCTTT
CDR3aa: CSYGTGGRNTEAFF

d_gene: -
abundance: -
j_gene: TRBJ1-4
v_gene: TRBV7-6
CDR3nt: TGTGCCAGCAGCTTGCGGACTCAAACATTAACCACAACTAATGAAAAACTGTTTTTT
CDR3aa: CASSLRTQTLTTTNEKLFF

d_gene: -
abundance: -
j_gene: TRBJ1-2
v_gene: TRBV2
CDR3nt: TGTGCCAGCAGTGAGACACAGCGGGAGGGCGGCTACACCTTC
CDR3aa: CASSETQREGGYTF

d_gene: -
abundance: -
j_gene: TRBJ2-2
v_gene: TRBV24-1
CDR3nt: TGTGCCACCAATGCAGGTTCCACCGGGGAGCTGTTTTTT
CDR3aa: CATNAGSTGELFF

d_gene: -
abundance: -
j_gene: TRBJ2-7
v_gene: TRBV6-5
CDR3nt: TGTGCCAGCAGGGGGGCAAACGAGCAGTACTTC
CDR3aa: CASRGANEQYF

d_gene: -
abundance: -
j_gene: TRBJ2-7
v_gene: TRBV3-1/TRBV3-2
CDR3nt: TGTGCCAGCAGCCAAGATTCCCTAGTGAGAGTGCAGTACTTC
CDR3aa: CASSQDSLVRVQYF

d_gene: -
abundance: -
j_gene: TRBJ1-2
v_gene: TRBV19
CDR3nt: TGTGCCAGTAGGACGGGTCCGGAGGGAACCTATGGCTACACCTTC
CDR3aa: CASRTGPEGTYGYTF

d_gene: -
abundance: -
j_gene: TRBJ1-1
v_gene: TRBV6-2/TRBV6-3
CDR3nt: TGTGCCAGCAGCTGGGGGGGGAGTGAAGCTTTCTTT
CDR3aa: CASSWGGSEAFF

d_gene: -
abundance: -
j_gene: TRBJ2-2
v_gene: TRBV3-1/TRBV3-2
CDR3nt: TGTGCCAGCAGCCAAGGAGACGGGGAGCTGTTTTTT
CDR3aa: CASSQGDGELFF

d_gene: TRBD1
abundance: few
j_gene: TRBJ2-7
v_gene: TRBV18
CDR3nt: TGTGCCAGCTCACCACGTGGGACAGGAGGTGGCTACGAGCAGTACTTC
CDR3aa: CASSPRGTGGGYEQYF

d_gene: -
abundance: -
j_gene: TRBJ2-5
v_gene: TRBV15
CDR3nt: TGTGCCACCAGCAGAGATGCTATAGGGGGAGAGACCCAGTACTTC
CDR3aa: CATSRDAIGGETQYF

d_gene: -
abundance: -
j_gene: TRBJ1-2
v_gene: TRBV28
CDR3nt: TGTGCCAGCAGTTTATTGGCCACGGGAGGTTACTATGGCTACACCTTC
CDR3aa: CASSLLATGGYYGYTF

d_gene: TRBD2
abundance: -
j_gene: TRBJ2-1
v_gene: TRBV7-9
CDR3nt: TGTGCCAGCAGCCCCGCTTACTCTAGCGGGGGCCGGACTTACAATGAGCAGTTCTTC
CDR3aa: CASSPAYSSGGRTYNEQFF

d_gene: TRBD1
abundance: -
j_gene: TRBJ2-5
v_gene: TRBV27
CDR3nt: TGTGCCAGCAGTCCCGGACAGGGTCAGGAGACCCAGTACTTC
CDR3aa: CASSPGQGQETQYF

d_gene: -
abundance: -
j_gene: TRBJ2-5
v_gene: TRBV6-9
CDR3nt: TGTGCCAGCAGTTCCGACGGGGGGCGCGCGGAGACCCAGTACTTC
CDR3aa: CASSSDGGRAETQYF

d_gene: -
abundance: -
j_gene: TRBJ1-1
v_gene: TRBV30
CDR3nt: TGTGCCTGGAGTGCTCATTCACTAGAAGCTTTCTTT
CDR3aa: CAWSAHSLEAFF

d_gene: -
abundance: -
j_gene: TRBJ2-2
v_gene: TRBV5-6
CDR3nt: TGTGCCAGCAGCCTCTGGGGGCCCAGGAACACCGGGGAGCTGTTTTTT
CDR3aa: CASSLWGPRNTGELFF

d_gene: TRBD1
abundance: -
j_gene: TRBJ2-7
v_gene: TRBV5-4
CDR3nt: TGTGCCAGCAGCTTGTACAGGGGGTACGAGCAGTACTTC
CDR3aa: CASSLYRGYEQYF

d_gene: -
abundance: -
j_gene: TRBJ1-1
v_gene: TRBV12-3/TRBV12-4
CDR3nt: TGTGCCAGCAGTGCAGGGCCCACTGAAGCTTTCTTT
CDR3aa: CASSAGPTEAFF

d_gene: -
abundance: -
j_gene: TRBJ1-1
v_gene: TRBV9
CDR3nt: TGTGCCAGCAGCGTAGAAGGGGTGAACACTGAAGCTTTCTTT
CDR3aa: CASSVEGVNTEAFF

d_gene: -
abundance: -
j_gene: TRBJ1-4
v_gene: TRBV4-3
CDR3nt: TGCGCCAGCAGCCAAGAGGGGCAGGGAAATGAAAAACTGTTTTTT
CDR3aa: CASSQEGQGNEKLFF

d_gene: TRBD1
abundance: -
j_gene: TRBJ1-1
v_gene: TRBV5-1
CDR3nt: TGCGCCAGCAGCAGACCGGGACAGGGAAGCACTGAAGCTTTCTTT
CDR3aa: CASSRPGQGSTEAFF

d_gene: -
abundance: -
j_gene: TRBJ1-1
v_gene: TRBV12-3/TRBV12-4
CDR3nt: TGTGCCAGCAAGATGACAGTGAACACTGAAGCTTTCTTT
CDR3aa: CASKMTVNTEAFF

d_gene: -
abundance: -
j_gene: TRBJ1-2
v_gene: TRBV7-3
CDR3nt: TGTGCCTCCGGGGGGTCTAACTATGGCTACACCTTC
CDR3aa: CASGGSNYGYTF

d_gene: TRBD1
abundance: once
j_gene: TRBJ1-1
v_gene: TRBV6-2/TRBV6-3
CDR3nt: TGTGCCAGCAGTACCTTAAACCCGGGTCAGGGGGAAAGGAACACTGAAGCTTTCTTT
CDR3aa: CASSTLNPGQGERNTEAFF

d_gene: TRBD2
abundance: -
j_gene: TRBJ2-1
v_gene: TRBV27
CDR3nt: TGTGCCAGCAAGCTAGCGGGCGTTTACAATGAGCAGTTCTTC
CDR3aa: CASKLAGVYNEQFF

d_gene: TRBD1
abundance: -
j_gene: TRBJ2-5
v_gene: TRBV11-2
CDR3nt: TGTGCCAGCAGCTTAGGTGGACAGGGCGTAGAGACCCAGTACTTC
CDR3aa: CASSLGGQGVETQYF

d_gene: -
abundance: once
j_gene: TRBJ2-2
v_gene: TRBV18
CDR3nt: TGTGCCAGCTCACCCATATCGACAGCATCGGGGGAGCTGTTTTTT
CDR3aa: CASSPISTASGELFF

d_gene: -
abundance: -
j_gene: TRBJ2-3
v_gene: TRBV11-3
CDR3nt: TGTGCCAGCAGCTTAGGGCGCGGACTATTGCACACAGATACGCAGTATTTT
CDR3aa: CASSLGRGLLHTDTQYF

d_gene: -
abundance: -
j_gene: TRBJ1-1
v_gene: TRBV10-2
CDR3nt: TGCGCCAGCAGCGGCGGTGAAGCTTTCTTT
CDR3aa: CASSGGEAFF

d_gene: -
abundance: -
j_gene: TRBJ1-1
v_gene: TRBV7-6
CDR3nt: TGTGCCAGCAGCTTAGCAACAGGGACGAAGGCTGAAGCTTTCTTT
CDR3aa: CASSLATGTKAEAFF

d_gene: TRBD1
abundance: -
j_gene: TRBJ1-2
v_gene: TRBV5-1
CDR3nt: TGCGCCAGCAGCTTCCAGGGGGTATTTTCGGACTATGGCTACACCTTC
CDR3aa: CASSFQGVFSDYGYTF

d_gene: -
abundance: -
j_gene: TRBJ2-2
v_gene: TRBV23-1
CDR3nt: TGCGCCAGCAGTCGCCAACTTGACGGGGAGCTGTTTTTT
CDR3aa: CASSRQLDGELFF

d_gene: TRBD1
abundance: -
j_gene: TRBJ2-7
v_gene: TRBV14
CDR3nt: TGTGCCAGCAGCCCCGGGACAGGGTCCGACGAGCAGTACTTC
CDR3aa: CASSPGTGSDEQYF

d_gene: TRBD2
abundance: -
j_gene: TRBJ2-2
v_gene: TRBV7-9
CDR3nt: TGTGCCAGCAGTCCCCCCCGGGGGGGCACCGGGGAGCTGTTTTTT
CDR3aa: CASSPPRGGTGELFF

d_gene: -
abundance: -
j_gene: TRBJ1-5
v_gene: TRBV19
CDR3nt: TGTGCCAGTAGTACAGGGGTCAACCAGCCCCAGCATTTT
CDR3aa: CASSTGVNQPQHF

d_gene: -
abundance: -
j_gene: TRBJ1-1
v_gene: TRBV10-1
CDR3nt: TGCGCCAGCAGTGAGGACAGGTTTACTGAAGCTTTCTTT
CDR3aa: CASSEDRFTEAFF

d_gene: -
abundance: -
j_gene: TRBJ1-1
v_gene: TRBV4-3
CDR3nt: TGCGCCAGCAGCCAAGAATTCTCCGGGAACACTGAAGCTTTCTTT
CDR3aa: CASSQEFSGNTEAFF

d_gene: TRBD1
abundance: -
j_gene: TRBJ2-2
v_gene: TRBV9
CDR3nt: TGTGCCAGCAGCCCCCAGGGACAGCTTCGTACCGGGGAGCTGTTTTTT
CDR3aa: CASSPQGQLRTGELFF

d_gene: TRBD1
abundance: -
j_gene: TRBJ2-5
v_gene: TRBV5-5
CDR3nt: TGTGCCAGCAGCTCCCCTGGGACAGGGGCCCAAGAGACCCAGTACTTC
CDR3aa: CASSSPGTGAQETQYF

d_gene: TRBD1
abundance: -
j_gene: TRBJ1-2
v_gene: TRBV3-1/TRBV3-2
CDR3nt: TGTGCCAGCAGCCCGAACAGGGGATGGGGCTACACCTTC
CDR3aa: CASSPNRGWGYTF

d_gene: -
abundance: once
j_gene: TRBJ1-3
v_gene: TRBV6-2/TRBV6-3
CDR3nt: TGTGCCAGCAGTTACTCACCGGCGCGGGGAAACACCATATATTTT
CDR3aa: CASSYSPARGNTIYF

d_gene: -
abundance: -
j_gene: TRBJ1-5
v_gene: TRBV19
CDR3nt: TGTGCCAGTAGTATCCCCCCCGGTCAAGATCGGCCCCAGCATTTT
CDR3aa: CASSIPPGQDRPQHF

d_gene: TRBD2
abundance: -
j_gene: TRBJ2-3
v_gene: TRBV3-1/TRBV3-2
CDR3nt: TGTGCCAGCAGCTTTACTTTGGGACTAGTCGTAGATACGCAGTATTTT
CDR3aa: CASSFTLGLVVDTQYF

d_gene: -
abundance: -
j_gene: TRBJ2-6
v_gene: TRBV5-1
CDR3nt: TGCGCCAGCAGCTTGGCTTTAACTGGGGCCAACGTCCTGACTTTC
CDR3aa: CASSLALTGANVLTF

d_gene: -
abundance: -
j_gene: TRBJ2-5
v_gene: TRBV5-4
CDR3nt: TGTGCCAGCAGCTTGCGAGAGACCCAGTACTTC
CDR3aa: CASSLRETQYF

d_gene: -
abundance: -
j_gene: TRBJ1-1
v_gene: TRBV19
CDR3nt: TGTGCCAGTAGTATAATAGGACACCAGAACACTGAAGCTTTCTTT
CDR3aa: CASSIIGHQNTEAFF

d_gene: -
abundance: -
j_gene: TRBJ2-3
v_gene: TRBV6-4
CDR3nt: TGTGCCAGCAGTCCCACGGAGGCAGATACGCAGTATTTT
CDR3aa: CASSPTEADTQYF

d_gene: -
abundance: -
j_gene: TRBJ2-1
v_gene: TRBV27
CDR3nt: TGTGCCAGCAGTTGGGGGGGGCAAGGCAGTGAGCAGTTCTTC
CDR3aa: CASSWGGQGSEQFF

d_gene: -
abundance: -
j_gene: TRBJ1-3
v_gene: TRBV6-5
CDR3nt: TGTGCCAGCAGTTACTACAGGGCGGACACCATATATTTT
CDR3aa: CASSYYRADTIYF

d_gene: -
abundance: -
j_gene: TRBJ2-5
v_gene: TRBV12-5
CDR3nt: TGTGCTAGTGGAGTCAGGGGGGAAGAGACCCAGTACTTC
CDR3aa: CASGVRGEETQYF

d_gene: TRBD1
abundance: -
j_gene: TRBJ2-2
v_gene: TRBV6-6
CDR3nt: TGTGCCAGCAGCCAGGGACAGGGAAGGAACACCGGGGAGCTGTTTTTT
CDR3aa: CASSQGQGRNTGELFF